Following are 22 T cell receptor beta chains from one sample sequenced in a study of blood T cell repertoires in COVID-19. Clones were read by immunoSEQ multiplex PCR, and TCRdb kept only the in-frame ones, dropping some. Of fewer than 40,000 clones in the sample, roughly 85% were seen once. Sequenced sample: peripheral blood. The receptors derive from an elderly man with active COVID-19.

The V and J genes are TRBV24-1 and TRBJ2-1, with D unclear. The CDR3 length is 15 residues. V dropped 3 bases and J dropped 2 bases, with 10 bases sitting between them. Germline V CDR1 and CDR2: KGHDR, SFDVKD. In DNA form, the CDR3 reads TGTGCCACCAGTGATACGTATTGGCCCTACAATGAGCAGTTCTTC. This sequence encodes CATSDTYWPYNEQFF.

V gene TRBV27 combines with J gene TRBJ2-5, with 8 bases aligning to TRBD1. Germline CDR1 is MNHEY and CDR2 is SMNVEV (reference sequence). The CDR3 length is 13 residues. The V gene end was trimmed by 4 bases and the J gene end by 5 bases; junction bases not matched to a gene: 3. The CDR3 DNA reads as TGTGCCAGCAGTTCGGACAGGGTTGAGACCCAGTACTTC. Translation gives CASSSDRVETQYF.

V is TRBV5-6 and J is TRBJ1-1; 9 bases line up with TRBD1. The CDR3 is made up of 16 amino acids. CDR1 is SGHDT, CDR2 YYEEEE, per germline. V lost 1 base and J lost 4; bases outside the gene matches: 8. The CDR3 coding sequence is TGTGCCAGCAGCTTGCTGGGACAGGGACCTTTCACTGAAGCTTTCTTT. Translation gives CASSLLGQGPFTEAFF.

J is TRBJ2-7 and V is TRBV5-6; 8 nucleotides align to TRBD1. Germline trimming cut 0 bases from V and 1 base from J; bases unmatched to any gene: 6. CDR1 is SGHDT and CDR2 is YYEEEE in the germline V gene. The CDR3 is 16 amino acids. The CDR3 sequence: CASSLDTGGSSYEQYF. For the CDR3, the DNA is TGTGCCAGCAGCTTGGACACAGGGGGTTCGTCCTACGAGCAGTACTTC. The variable domain in full, with the rest retrieved from reference TRBV5-6 and TRBJ2-7, is DAGVTQSPTHLIKTRGQQVTLRCSPKSGHDTVSWYQQALGQGPQFIFQYYEEEERQRGNFPDRFSGHQFPNYSSELNVNALLLGDSALYLCASSLDTGGSSYEQYFGPGTRLTVT.

The rearrangement joins TRBV19 to TRBJ1-4, with D hard to call. CDR1 is LNHDA, CDR2 SQIVND, per germline (reference sequence). The V gene lost 4 bases and the J gene lost 3 bases, with 12 bases spanning the gap. This CDR3 is built from 15 residues. The CDR3 DNA reads TGTGCCAGTAGTAGGGGAGGGTTGGCTAATGAAAAACTGTTTTTT. Its translation: CASSRGGLANEKLFF. Together with reference TRBV19 and TRBJ1-4, the CDR3 gives the full variable domain: DGGITQSPKYLFRKEGQNVTLSCEQNLNHDAMYWYRQDPGQGLRLIYYSQIVNDFQKGDIAEGYSVSREKKESFPLTVTSAQKNPTAFYLCASSRGGLANEKLFFGSGTQLSVL.

By its share, this clone is medium-sized. This sequence joins TRBV7-8 and TRBJ2-7; tentatively, D is TRBD1 (5 bases). Looked up from germline, CDR1 is SGHVS and CDR2 is FQNEAQ. Trimming removed 4 bases from V and 4 bases from J, with 20 bases in between. CDR3 size: 16 residues. The CDR3 loop is CASSSHLGQQSYEQYF. The CDR3 bases are TGTGCCAGCAGCTCCCACCTTGGACAACAGTCGTACGAGCAGTACTTC.

The V gene is TRBV5-1, the J gene TRBJ1-2, with D unresolved. Germline V gene sequence: CDR1 SGHRS, CDR2 YFSETQ. The germline V and J ends were trimmed by 0 bases and 6 bases, with 9 bases remaining between them. The CDR3 length is 13 residues. CDR3 in amino acids: CASSLEMRDGYTF. CDR3 sequence (DNA): TGCGCCAGCAGCTTGGAAATGAGAGATGGCTACACCTTC.

In this sample, this clone turned up a few times. J is TRBJ2-7 and V is TRBV3-1 (or the pseudogene TRBV3-2), with 7 bases aligning to TRBD1. CDR3 length: 15 residues. Looked up from germline, CDR1 is LGHDT and CDR2 is YNNKEL (reference sequence). Trimming removed 0 bases from V and 3 bases from J; junction bases left unmatched: 5. The CDR3, as DNA: TGTGCCAGCAGCCAAGATCCGGGACAGTTCTACGAGCAGTACTTC. Translation: CASSQDPGQFYEQYF.

The chain combines TRBV7-2 with TRBJ1-1; D call uncertain. V gave up 2 bases and J gave up 0 bases, with 16 bases separating them. CDR1 and CDR2 (germline): SGHTA, FQGNSA. This CDR3 contains 17 residues. The CDR3: CASSLSRHPSLNTEAFF. The CDR3 nucleotides read TGTGCCAGCAGCTTATCCAGGCACCCAAGCTTGAACACTGAAGCTTTCTTT.

The gene calls are TRBV3-1 (or the pseudogene TRBV3-2) and TRBJ2-3; TRBD2 might be the D (5 bases). The CDR3 has 13 amino acids. Germline assignment: CDR1 LGHDT and CDR2 YNNKEL (reference sequence). The V end lost 1 base, the J end lost 5 bases, and 7 bases lay between the germline ends. The CDR3 protein is CASSQAAGDTQYF. In DNA form, the CDR3 reads TGTGCCAGCAGCCAAGCGGCGGGAGATACGCAGTATTTT.

This chain connects TRBV11-2 to TRBJ1-6, with D possibly matching TRBD1 (5 bases). V was pared by 3 bases and J by 8 bases, with 14 bases between. Germline V gene data show CDR1 as SGHAT and CDR2 as FQNNGV. This CDR3 is built from 15 residues. CDR3 sequence (DNA): TGTGCCAGCAGCTTTCAGGCAGGGAGGTATTCACCCCTCCACTTT. The encoded protein is CASSFQAGRYSPLHF.

The chain joins TRBV27 to TRBJ2-3, with 13 bases identical to TRBD2. CDR3 size: 16 residues. V shed 4 bases, J shed 4 bases, and the junction held 5 bases outside the gene matches. The germline gives CDR1 MNHEY, CDR2 SMNVEV (reference sequence). This CDR3 is CASSSATSGGADTQYF. For the CDR3, the DNA is TGTGCCAGCAGTTCAGCTACTAGCGGGGGGGCAGATACGCAGTATTTT.

CDR3 sequence reads: CASSPALSGTTGELFF. For the CDR3, the DNA is TGTGCCAGCAGCCCCGCACTTAGCGGGACGACCGGGGAGCTGTTTTTT. The genes are TRBV3-1 (or the pseudogene TRBV3-2) and TRBJ2-2; TRBD2 agrees at 8 bases. With V trimmed by 4 bases and J by 5 bases, 9 bases remained unmatched. Germline V CDR1 and CDR2: LGHDT, YNNKEL (reference sequence). The CDR3 consists of 16 residues.

The CDR3: CASSSGTDTQYF. The CDR3 nucleotides are TGTGCCAGCAGCTCAGGCACAGATACGCAGTATTTT. The rearrangement joins TRBV2 to TRBJ2-3; D unresolved. V lost 6 bases, J lost 1 base, and 5 bases lay in between. This CDR3 has 12 amino acids. Germline V CDR1 and CDR2: SNHLY, FYNNEI.

The chain has TRBV9 and TRBJ1-4; TRBD1 is a possible D gene (6 bases). The CDR3 length is 16 residues. CDR1 and CDR2 from the germline V gene are SGDLS and YYNGEE. Trimming pared 3 bases from V and 4 bases from J, leaving 16 bases between. This CDR3 reads CASSAIGGMSNEKLFF. In DNA form, the CDR3 reads TGTGCCAGCAGCGCCATAGGGGGTATGAGTAATGAAAAACTGTTTTTT.

This sequence joins TRBV3-1 (or the pseudogene TRBV3-2) and TRBJ2-5, with TRBD2 as a possible D gene (7 bases). V was cut by 4 bases and J by 4 bases, with 10 bases left in between. This CDR3 is 13 amino acids long. Germline assignment: CDR1 LGHDT and CDR2 YNNKEL (reference sequence). For the CDR3, the DNA is TGTGCCAGCAGCCTCGGGGGGCGAGAGACCCAGTACTTC. Translating gives CASSLGGRETQYF.

This clone came up a few times. The sample holds other DNA sequences that translate to the same CDR3. The rearrangement uses TRBV5-1 and TRBJ1-6; 7 bases fit TRBD1. Losses at the gene ends were 1 base for V and 6 bases for J; bases not matched to a gene: 1. The CDR3 totals 14 residues. Germline assignment: CDR1 SGHRS and CDR2 YFSETQ. CDR3 protein: CASSLTGVNSPLHF. The CDR3 region has the DNA TGCGCCAGCAGCTTGACAGGGGTTAATTCACCCCTCCACTTT.

This rearrangement joins TRBV27 to TRBJ1-6, with TRBD1 matching 10 bases. Trimming took 6 bases from V and 14 from J; bases not matched to a gene: 7. CDR3 size: 13 residues. In germline, CDR1 is MNHEY, CDR2 SMNVEV (reference sequence). CDR3 loop: CASRTGTGASLHF. Written as DNA, the CDR3 is TGTGCCAGCAGGACCGGGACAGGGGCCTCCCTCCACTTT.

The rearrangement links TRBV7-8 to TRBJ1-3, with D tentatively TRBD1 (5 bases). With 4 bases removed from V and 0 bases from J, the gap between germline ends came to 7 bases. The germline gives CDR1 SGHVS, CDR2 FQNEAQ. The CDR3 contains 14 residues. The CDR3 coding sequence is TGTGCCAGCAGCTACAGGAACTCTGGAAACACCATATATTTT. Amino acids: CASSYRNSGNTIYF.

The chain employs TRBV5-4 and TRBJ1-5; D gene ambiguous. The CDR3 is 14 residues long. Trimming left V 0 bases short and J 1 base short, with 5 bases between. Germline loops: CDR1 SGHNT, CDR2 YYREEE (reference sequence). For the CDR3, the DNA is TGTGCCAGCAGCTTGGACATGAGCAATCAGCCCCAGCATTTT. This codes for CASSLDMSNQPQHF. Using reference TRBV5-4 and TRBJ1-5 for the parts outside the CDR3, the full variable domain is ETGVTQSPTHLIKTRGQQVTLRCSSQSGHNTVSWYQQALGQGPQFIFQYYREEENGRGNFPPRFSGLQFPNYSSELNVNALELDDSALYLCASSLDMSNQPQHFGDGTRLSIL.

The J gene is TRBJ2-3, the V gene TRBV5-8; TRBD2 agrees at 13 bases. The CDR3 loop spans 19 amino acids. CDR1 and CDR2 (germline): SGHTS, YDEGEE. Germline trimming cut 1 base from V and 0 bases from J; bases unmatched to any gene: 8. The CDR3 region is CASSLTSGGAGFSTDTQYF. CDR3 DNA sequence: TGTGCCAGCAGCTTGACTAGCGGGGGGGCCGGTTTCAGCACAGATACGCAGTATTTT.

The V and J genes are TRBV29-1 and TRBJ2-6; D remains ambiguous. V was shortened by 4 bases and J by 3 bases, with 7 bases between the two germline ends. Germline V gene sequence: CDR1 SQVTM, CDR2 ANQGSEA. The length of the CDR3 is 13 residues. The CDR3 region has the DNA TGCAGCGTTGTTGAGCATGGGGCCAACGTCCTGACTTTC. It is translated as CSVVEHGANVLTF.